Shown below are 18 T cell receptor beta chains from a single sample sequenced in a study of T-cell memory formation after mild COVID-19. TCRdb recomputed calls from the 5' RACE reads with MiXCR, one row per CDR3 protein. Here the sample spans 280,000 or so distinct CDR3 sequences, roughly 18% being singletons. Sequencing was carried out using PBMCs or a T cell subset sorted from them (not recorded which). These receptors all stem from a man between 18 and 35 years old who had mild COVID-19 (a few samples of this study predate the infection). Cell type and time point are not known.

DNA of the CDR3: TGCGCCAGCAGCTTGGCGGCAGGGTGGGACACTGAAGCTTTCTTT. Its protein is CASSLAAGWDTEAFF. This chain uses TRBV5-1 with TRBJ1-1; TRBD1 might be the D (5 bases). Trimming cost V 0 bases and J 3 bases, with 12 bases left between them. The CDR3 sequence is 15 residues long. CDR1 is SGHRS and CDR2 is YFSETQ in the germline V gene.

This clonotype came up a few times. The rearrangement links TRBV7-6 to TRBJ2-5; D is possibly TRBD1 or TRBD2 (7 bases each). Trimming took off 3 bases at V and 1 base at J, with 27 bases between the two ends. This CDR3 region has 20 residues. Germline assignment: CDR1 SGHVS and CDR2 FNYEAQ. The CDR3 loop is CASSFNRGGLELYLQETQYF. DNA of the CDR3: TGTGCCAGCAGCTTCAACAGGGGAGGACTAGAACTATACCTCCAAGAGACCCAGTACTTC.

This clonotype was recorded a few times. The chain uses TRBV4-3 and TRBJ1-5; 9 nucleotides align to TRBD1. In germline, CDR1 is LGHNA, CDR2 YSLEER. CDR3 length: 16 residues. The J segment lost 7 bases and the V segment lost 0 bases, leaving 7 bases of the junction unmatched. CDR3 sequence reads: CASSQDLGQGGQPQHF. The CDR3 nucleotides are TGCGCCAGCAGCCAAGATCTGGGACAGGGCGGCCAGCCCCAGCATTTT.

This chain joins TRBV7-9 and TRBJ2-7, with D possibly TRBD2 on 6 matching bases. Looked up from germline, CDR1 is SEHNR and CDR2 is FQNEAQ (reference sequence). The germline V and J ends were trimmed by 1 base and 6 bases, with 19 bases remaining between them. The CDR3 length is 16 residues. The CDR3 DNA reads as TGTGCCAGCAGCTTAGGGCCTGGTGGGGCGGGGAGCGAGCAGTACGTC. The encoded protein is CASSLGPGGAGSEQYV.

This chain joins TRBV4-1 and TRBJ1-6, with 8 bases matching TRBD1. CDR1 MGHRA and CDR2 YSYEKL come from the germline V gene. The CDR3 consists of 16 residues. The ends lost 3 bases at V and 5 bases at J; junction bases unmatched: 6. CDR3 nucleotides: TGCGCCAGCAGCCATTACGACAGGGGAGATAATTCACCCCTCCACTTT. This encodes CASSHYDRGDNSPLHF.

This clonotype was counted a few times. The CDR3 sequence: CASSLLRPLSTDTQYF. CDR3 bases: TGTGCCAGCAGTTTACTTCGTCCGCTGAGCACAGATACGCAGTATTTT. This chain joins TRBV27 and TRBJ2-3; D is unclear. The CDR3 runs 16 residues. CDR1 is MNHEY, CDR2 SMNVEV, per germline (reference sequence). Trimming removed 2 bases at V and 0 bases at J, with 12 bases between.

This clonotype was seen more than once but under ten times. The chain uses TRBV5-6 and TRBJ1-4; possible D gene TRBD1, 5 bases. This CDR3 contains 13 residues. In germline, CDR1 is SGHDT, CDR2 YYEEEE. V was clipped by 4 bases and J by 8 bases, with 12 bases between them. The CDR3 DNA reads TGTGCCAGCAGCGCCAGGGTGGGGGAAAAACTGTTTTTT. Translation gives CASSARVGEKLFF.

This clonotype occurred a few times. This chain joins TRBV10-3 and TRBJ2-6, with D possibly matching TRBD1 (5 bases). Germline V gives CDR1 ENHRY, CDR2 SYGVKD. Between the trimmed V and J ends, which lost 4 bases and 0 bases, there was a span of 7 bases. The length of the CDR3 is 15 residues. In DNA, the CDR3 is TGTGCCATCAGTGGACAGCTCTCTGGGGCCAACGTCCTGACTTTC. It encodes CAISGQLSGANVLTF.

V usage is TRBV6-5 and J usage is TRBJ2-5; D gene uncertain. CDR3 length equals 14 residues. Per germline, CDR1 MNHEY and CDR2 SVGAGI. The V end was cut by 5 bases, the J end by 7 bases, with 17 bases between. CDR3 sequence reads: CASSRGGPRGTQYF. CDR3 sequence (DNA): TGTGCCAGCAGTCGAGGCGGTCCAAGAGGGACCCAGTACTTC.

This chain uses TRBV4-3 with TRBJ1-2, with 12 bases lining up with TRBD1. V gave up 3 bases and J gave up 7 bases; unmatched junction bases: 6. Germline loops: CDR1 LGHNA, CDR2 YSLEER. The CDR3 is 15 amino acids. This CDR3 reads CASSQVGQGAGGYTF. The CDR3 nucleotides are TGCGCCAGCAGCCAGGTGGGACAGGGGGCTGGTGGCTACACCTTC.

This clonotype was found a few times. V usage is TRBV20-1 and J usage is TRBJ2-1, with a weak D call TRBD2 (6 bases). Trimming took 3 bases from V and 1 from J, leaving 10 bases between them. The CDR3 contains 14 residues. Germline V gives CDR1 DFQATT, CDR2 SNEGSKA (reference sequence). CDR3 in amino acids: CSARGSGSYNEQFF. CDR3 bases: TGCAGTGCTAGGGGTAGCGGTTCCTACAATGAGCAGTTCTTC.

The chain employs TRBV30 and TRBJ2-2; no clear D. The CDR3 sequence is 14 residues long. Trimming took 1 base from V and 0 from J, leaving 6 bases between them. Germline values: CDR1 GTSNPN, CDR2 SVGIG (reference sequence). CDR3 DNA: TGTGCCTGGAGTGAGGCCGCGAACACCGGGGAGCTGTTTTTT. Translated: CAWSEAANTGELFF.

Only a few counts were recorded for this clonotype. This chain joins TRBV20-1 and TRBJ1-3; no definite D call. The CDR3 runs 14 residues. V was shortened by 6 bases and J by 0 bases, with 12 bases between the two germline ends. Germline V gene sequence: CDR1 DFQATT, CDR2 SNEGSKA (reference sequence). The CDR3 DNA is TGCAGTGCCGTCGCGGCCCGCTCTGGAAACACCATATATTTT. This encodes CSAVAARSGNTIYF.

CDR3 sequence reads: CATSRDQRGVVRYF. CDR3 bases: TGTGCCACCAGCAGAGACCAGCGGGGGGTCGTTCGGTACTTC. The chain joins TRBV15 to TRBJ2-7, with TRBD2 identical over 9 bases. This CDR3 is built from 14 residues. The junction had 9 bases not matched to a gene; V was cut back by 0 bases and J by 12 bases. The germline V gene encodes CDR1 LNHNV and CDR2 YYDKDF (reference sequence).

There are a few counts of this clonotype. The V gene is TRBV5-6, the J gene TRBJ1-5; no firm D call. The CDR3 length is 15 residues. The germline gives CDR1 SGHDT, CDR2 YYEEEE. Trimming removed 4 bases from V and 6 bases from J, with 17 bases in between. CDR3 in amino acids: CASSLRGPSVQPQHF. CDR3 DNA: TGTGCCAGCAGCCTACGAGGGCCGAGTGTTCAGCCCCAGCATTTT.

V usage is TRBV20-1 and J usage is TRBJ2-7; perhaps D is TRBD1 or TRBD2 (5 bases each). Germline V gene sequence: CDR1 DFQATT, CDR2 SNEGSKA (reference sequence). The CDR3 is made up of 15 amino acids. V was pared by 0 bases and J by 2 bases, with 14 bases between. In DNA, the CDR3 is TGCAGTGCTAGAGATCGGGGCAGGCGGCCCTACGAGCAGTACTTC. Translation gives CSARDRGRRPYEQYF.

The V gene is TRBV5-1, the J gene TRBJ1-6, with a tentative D call TRBD1 (6 bases). Trimming took off 3 bases at V and 9 bases at J, with 19 bases between the two ends. CDR1 is SGHRS, CDR2 YFSETQ, per germline. The CDR3 runs to 16 residues. This chain's CDR3 is CASSSQGQGSASPLHF. CDR3 DNA: TGCGCCAGCAGCTCCCAGGGGCAGGGTTCGGCTTCACCCCTCCACTTT.

This clonotype has only a few counts. The chain uses TRBV7-9 and TRBJ2-7; D is unclear. The CDR3 has 16 residues. Germline-derived CDR1 and CDR2 are SEHNR and FQNEAQ (reference sequence). Trimming stripped 1 base from V and 2 bases from J, with 15 bases between. In DNA, the CDR3 is TGTGCCAGCAGCTTAGTGGACGGGCTGGGTCCCTACGAGCAGTACTTC. Protein product: CASSLVDGLGPYEQYF.